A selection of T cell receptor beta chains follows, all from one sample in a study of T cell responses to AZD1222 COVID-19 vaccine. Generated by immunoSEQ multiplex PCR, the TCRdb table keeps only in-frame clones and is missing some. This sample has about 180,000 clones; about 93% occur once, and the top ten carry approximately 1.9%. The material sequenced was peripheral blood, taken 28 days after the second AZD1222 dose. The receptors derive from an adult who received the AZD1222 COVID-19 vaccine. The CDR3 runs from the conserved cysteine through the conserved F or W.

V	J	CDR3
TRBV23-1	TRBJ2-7	CASSRDRGHSYEQYF
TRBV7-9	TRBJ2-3	CASSHRQGAADTQYF
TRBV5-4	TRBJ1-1	CASSLQGQNTEAFF
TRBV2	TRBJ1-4	CASRKLGTTNEKLFF
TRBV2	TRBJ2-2	CASGGRTGELFF
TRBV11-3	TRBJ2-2	CASSPQNTGELFF
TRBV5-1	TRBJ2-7	CASSLGDSNYYEQYF
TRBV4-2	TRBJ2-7	CASSQVATGTRTYEQYF
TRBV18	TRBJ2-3	CASGTRLAGETDTQYF
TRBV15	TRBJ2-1	CATSRDDPSSYNEQFF
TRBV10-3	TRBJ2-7	CAIKRQGTEQYF
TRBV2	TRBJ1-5	CASKKTYLSNQPQHF
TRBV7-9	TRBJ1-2	CASSRPSDRPIYGYTF
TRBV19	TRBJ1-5	CASKKAAQPQHF
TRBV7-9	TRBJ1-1	CASSFDDSRGNTEAFF
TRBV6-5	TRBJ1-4	CASSPGRSNEKLFF
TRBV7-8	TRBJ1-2	CASSYRYLDGYTF
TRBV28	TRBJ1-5	CASSLGQPQHF
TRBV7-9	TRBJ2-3	CASSVIKDTQYF
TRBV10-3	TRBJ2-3	CAIQEGLAGVGTQYF
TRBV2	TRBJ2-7	CASSEDYEQYF
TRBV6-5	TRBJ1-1	CASSYFQNTEAFF
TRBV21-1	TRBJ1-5	CASFRGNGLDTRPCQPQHF
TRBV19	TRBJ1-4	CASSIRNRGEKLFF
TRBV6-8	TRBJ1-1	CASSYLGHPNTEAFF
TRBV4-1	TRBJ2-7	CASSQDISEQYF
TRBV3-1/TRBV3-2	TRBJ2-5	CASSQDRGETQYF
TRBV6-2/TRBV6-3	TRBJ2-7	CASSYPKGGVDYEQYF
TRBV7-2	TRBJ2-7	CASSLNDRGLYEQYF